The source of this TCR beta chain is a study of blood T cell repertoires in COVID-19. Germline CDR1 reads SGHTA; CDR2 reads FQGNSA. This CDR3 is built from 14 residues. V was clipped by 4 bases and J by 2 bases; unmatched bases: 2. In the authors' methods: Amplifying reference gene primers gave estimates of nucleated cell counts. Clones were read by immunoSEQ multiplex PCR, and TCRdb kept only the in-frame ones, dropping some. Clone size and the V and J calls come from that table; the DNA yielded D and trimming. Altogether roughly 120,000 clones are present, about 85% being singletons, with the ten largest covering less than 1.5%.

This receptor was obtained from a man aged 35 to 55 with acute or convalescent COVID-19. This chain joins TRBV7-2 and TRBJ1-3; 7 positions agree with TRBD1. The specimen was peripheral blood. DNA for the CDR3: TGTGCCAGCAGCTCACAGGGGACTGGAAACACCATATATTTT. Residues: CASSSQGTGNTIYF.